Presented here are 27 T cell receptor beta chains from one specimen sequenced in a study of T cells after posttransplantation cyclophosphamide (dated by TCRdb to the mid-2010s). Library creation used the immunoSEQ multiplex PCR assay. This is the immuneACCESS table as TCRdb keeps it, with only in-frame sequences that have V and J called. A part of the clones is gone; compared with another copy, unresolved V genes explain less than half, and the rest is unexplained. The sample table shows approximately 39,000 clones, and around four fifths are seen once. Roughly 7.4% of the sample rests with the top ten. The intended sense of this specimen's treatment or condition label: high-dose cyclophosphamide on days +3 and +4 as single-agent GVHD prophylaxis. Busulfan and fludarabine conditioning, a related or unrelated marrow graft, and cyclophosphamide on days +3 and +4 were given to PTCy patients. The sequencing here drew on CD4+ T cells sorted from blood, taken 1903 days after a stem cell transplant with posttransplant cyclophosphamide. These TCRs come from a female patient in her thirties or forties who received an allogeneic stem cell transplant from a related donor, was CMV-positive, and had no GVHD. After a transplant, the donor of the graft may account for some T cells.

The chain carries TRBV5-4 and TRBJ2-1, with 9 bases aligning to TRBD2. Trimming at V came to 2 bases and at J to 6 bases, leaving 9 bases not matched to a gene. Per germline, CDR1 SGHNT and CDR2 YYREEE (reference sequence). The CDR3 loop spans 16 amino acids. DNA of the CDR3: TGTGCCAGCAGCTTCCCAGAAGCGGGGGGCCGCAATGAGCAGTTCTTC. It codes for CASSFPEAGGRNEQFF.

V gene TRBV5-1 combines with J gene TRBJ2-2; D is possibly TRBD1 (7 bases). Trimming left V 3 bases short and J 5 bases short, with 14 bases between. The CDR3 consists of 15 residues. Germline-derived CDR1 and CDR2 are SGHRS and YFSETQ. CDR3 residues: CASSWGDRGTGELFF. CDR3 DNA: TGCGCCAGCAGCTGGGGGGACAGAGGGACCGGGGAGCTGTTTTTT.

The chain joins TRBV7-9 to TRBJ1-2; no firm D call. This CDR3 region has 17 residues. V gave up 0 bases and J gave up 5 bases, with 19 bases separating them. CDR1 is SEHNR, CDR2 FQNEAQ, per germline (reference sequence). The CDR3, as DNA: TGTGCCAGCAGCTTAGCAGGAGGGTCGCTAAGGGTGTATGGCTACACCTTC. Amino acid sequence: CASSLAGGSLRVYGYTF.

V is TRBV11-2 and J is TRBJ1-1, with TRBD1 as a possible D gene (6 bases). The CDR3 is 14 residues long. Trimming shortened V by 7 bases and J by 4 bases, and 16 bases separated the two germline ends. Germline V lookup: CDR1 SGHAT, CDR2 FQNNGV. The CDR3 sequence: CASNPGVRFTEAFF. The CDR3 coding sequence is TGTGCCAGCAACCCAGGGGTAAGGTTCACTGAAGCTTTCTTT.

The gene calls are TRBV12-5 and TRBJ2-7, with 7 bases aligning to TRBD2. From germline, CDR1 is LGHNT and CDR2 FRNRAP. Losses at the gene ends were 0 bases for V and 3 bases for J; bases not matched to a gene: 11. This CDR3 comprises 17 residues. The chain's CDR3 is CASGLVQAGLAVYEQYF. The CDR3 DNA reads TGTGCTAGTGGTTTGGTACAGGCAGGGCTAGCGGTCTACGAGCAGTACTTC.

The gene calls are TRBV6-1 and TRBJ1-5; D may be TRBD1 (5 bases). The CDR3 has 13 residues. Per germline, CDR1 MNHNS and CDR2 SASEGT. V was shortened by 3 bases and J by 4 bases, with 7 bases between the two germline ends. CDR3 region: CASSDDRNQPQHF. DNA for the CDR3: TGTGCCAGCAGTGACGACAGAAATCAGCCCCAGCATTTT.

J is TRBJ2-3 and V is TRBV11-3, with D perhaps TRBD1 (5 bases). V shed 4 bases and J shed 3 bases, with 8 bases lying between them. This CDR3 region has 13 residues. Germline V gene sequence: CDR1 SGHNT, CDR2 YENEEA. CDR3 sequence reads: CASSSRQTDTQYF. The CDR3 DNA follows: TGTGCCAGCAGCTCTAGACAGACAGATACGCAGTATTTT. The full variable domain, with the rest looked up from reference TRBV11-3 and TRBJ2-3, is EAGVVQSPRYKIIEKKQPVAFWCNPISGHNTLYWYLQNLGQGPELLIRYENEEAVDDSQLPKDRFSAERLKGVDSTLKIQPAELGDSAVYLCASSSRQTDTQYFGPGTRLTVL.

The chain is built from TRBV14 and TRBJ1-2; D unresolved. This CDR3 has 14 amino acids. Trimming removed 2 bases at V and 4 bases at J, with 11 bases between. CDR1 and CDR2 from the germline V gene are SGHDN and FVKESK. In DNA form, the CDR3 reads TGTGCCAGCAGCCAAAGCCAGGTTACCTATGGCTACACCTTC. It translates to CASSQSQVTYGYTF.

This clone was seen more than once but under ten times. The V gene is TRBV7-8, the J gene TRBJ2-7, with TRBD1 matching over 10 bases. CDR3 length equals 16 residues. Germline CDR1 and CDR2: SGHVS and FQNEAQ. V shed 0 bases and J 4 bases; nucleotides not matched to a gene: 6. CDR3 nucleotide sequence: TGTGCCAGCAGCTTAGCACGACAGGGGGCGGGGTACGAGCAGTACTTC. It translates to CASSLARQGAGYEQYF. Supplemented by reference TRBV7-8 and TRBJ2-7, the full variable domain reads GAGVSQSPRYKVAKRGQDVALRCDPISGHVSLFWYQQALGQGPEFLTYFQNEAQLDKSGLPSDRFFAERPEGSVSTLKIQRTQQEDSAVYLCASSLARQGAGYEQYFGPGTRLTVT.

V is TRBV6-4 and J is TRBJ1-3; a possible D gene is TRBD1 (5 bases). The CDR3 has 14 amino acids. The germline gives CDR1 MRHNA, CDR2 SNTAGT. V was pared by 5 bases and J by 5 bases, with 13 bases between. The CDR3 DNA is TGTGCCAGCAGTCAGACAGTCCTCCGAAACACCATATATTTT. It encodes CASSQTVLRNTIYF.

V gene TRBV25-1 combines with J gene TRBJ1-4; a possible D gene is TRBD1 (6 bases). Germline V gene lookup returns CDR1 MGHDK and CDR2 SYGVNS. The CDR3 totals 14 residues. Trimming removed 3 bases at V and 4 bases at J, with 9 bases between. Written as DNA, the CDR3 is TGTGCCAGCAGTGAGATACAGGGTAATGAAAAACTGTTTTTT. It specifies CASSEIQGNEKLFF.

The gene calls are TRBV4-2 and TRBJ1-4, with D perhaps matching TRBD1 (5 bases). The CDR3 contains 18 residues. V was trimmed by 0 bases and J by 0 bases, leaving 14 bases between them. CDR1 is LGHNA and CDR2 is YNFKEQ in the germline V gene. CDR3 sequence (DNA): TGTGCCAGCAGCCAAGATTACAGGTCTACAGCAACTAATGAAAAACTGTTTTTT. Its translation: CASSQDYRSTATNEKLFF.

The gene calls are TRBV5-1 and TRBJ2-7; 7 nucleotides agree with TRBD1. Per the germline V gene, CDR1 is SGHRS and CDR2 is YFSETQ. This CDR3 is built from 15 residues. Trimming removed 4 bases from V and 5 bases from J; junction bases left unmatched: 12. For the CDR3, the DNA is TGCGCCAGCAGCGTACCTCACAGGGGCGGAGACGAGCAGTACTTC. Its translation is CASSVPHRGGDEQYF.

Here the CDR3 DNA reads TGTGCCAGCACAAGTGTGGCAGGGGGCGATGAGCAGTTCTTC. This encodes CASTSVAGGDEQFF. The rearrangement joins TRBV28 to TRBJ2-1; 8 bases fit TRBD1. Germline CDR1 MDHEN, CDR2 SYDVKM. The V gene end was trimmed by 7 bases and the J gene end by 8 bases; junction bases not matched to a gene: 10. CDR3 length: 14 residues. The full variable domain, with the rest looked up from reference TRBV28 and TRBJ2-1, is DVKVTQSSRYLVKRTGEKVFLECVQDMDHENMFWYRQDPGLGLRLIYFSYDVKMKEKGDIPEGYSVSREKKERFSLILESASTNQTSMYLCASTSVAGGDEQFFGPGTRLTVL.

This rearrangement joins TRBV11-2 to TRBJ2-7, with D possibly matching TRBD2 (5 bases). The CDR3 runs 16 residues. In germline, CDR1 is SGHAT, CDR2 FQNNGV. The germline V and J ends were trimmed by 5 bases and 3 bases, with 20 bases remaining between them. The CDR3 sequence is CASSRGWAPTGYEQYF. As DNA, the CDR3 is TGTGCCAGCAGCCGGGGTTGGGCACCCACTGGCTACGAGCAGTACTTC.

The rearrangement links TRBV6-1 to TRBJ2-3; 9 nucleotides align to TRBD1. Germline CDR1 and CDR2: MNHNS and SASEGT. Losses at the gene ends were 4 bases for V and 8 bases for J; bases not matched to a gene: 10. The CDR3 is made up of 15 amino acids. Here the CDR3 reads CASSALGLGQGTQYF. CDR3 bases: TGTGCCAGCAGTGCCCTGGGACTGGGACAGGGTACGCAGTATTTT.

This chain uses TRBV27 with TRBJ2-5; 8 bases align to TRBD1. Trimming took 2 bases from V and 3 from J; bases not matched to a gene: 2. Germline lookup yields CDR1 MNHEY and CDR2 SMNVEV (reference sequence). The CDR3 spans 14 residues. The CDR3 DNA sequence: TGTGCCAGCAGTTTAAGACAGGGGAAAGAGACCCAGTACTTC. Translation: CASSLRQGKETQYF.

This sequence joins TRBV6-6 and TRBJ1-1; D remains unclear. Germline CDR1 and CDR2: MNHNY and SVGAGI (reference sequence). Between the trimmed V and J ends, which lost 6 bases and 7 bases, there was a span of 9 bases. The CDR3 is 11 amino acids. CDR3 protein: CASSRESEAFF. CDR3 bases: TGTGCCAGCAGCCGGGAGAGTGAAGCTTTCTTT.

This clone was seen just once. The chain uses TRBV5-6 and TRBJ1-3; tentatively, D is TRBD1 (5 bases). V shed 4 bases and J shed 2 bases, with 13 bases lying between them. Germline loops: CDR1 SGHDT, CDR2 YYEEEE. The CDR3 runs 15 residues. For the CDR3, the DNA is TGTGCCAGCAGCCCCCTGGGAGGGGCTGGAAACACCATATATTTT. Its translation: CASSPLGGAGNTIYF.

The V gene is TRBV6-5, the J gene TRBJ2-1; weak D call: TRBD2 (6 bases). CDR3 length: 15 amino acids. Germline loops: CDR1 MNHEY, CDR2 SVGAGI. The V end was cut by 6 bases, the J end by 6 bases, with 18 bases between. CDR3 bases: TGTGCCAGCAGCCGCGGGGACTTGGGATCCAATGAGCAGTTCTTC. This gives the protein CASSRGDLGSNEQFF.

This sequence joins TRBV5-4 and TRBJ2-7, with TRBD2 matching 8 bases. From germline, CDR1 is SGHNT and CDR2 YYREEE (reference sequence). The CDR3 sequence is 15 residues long. V was clipped by 0 bases and J by 5 bases; unmatched bases: 7. CDR3 bases: TGTGCCAGCAGCTTGGTTTCGCGGGGGGCGGACGAGCAGTACTTC. Translating gives CASSLVSRGADEQYF.

The chain joins TRBV6-5 to TRBJ2-1; 9 bases align to TRBD2. This CDR3 contains 15 residues. Trimming took 2 bases from V and 8 from J; bases not matched to a gene: 7. Germline CDR1 reads MNHEY; CDR2 reads SVGAGI. DNA of the CDR3: TGTGCCAGCAGTTACAGGCGGGGGGGTCCATATGAGCAGTTCTTC. This sequence encodes CASSYRRGGPYEQFF.

V gene TRBV6-6 combines with J gene TRBJ1-2; D is uncertain. Germline CDR1 and CDR2: MNHNY and SVGAGI (reference sequence). This CDR3 has 12 amino acids. V lost 1 base to trimming and J lost 8 bases, with 8 bases between them. DNA of the CDR3: TGTGCCAGCAGTTACTTGTCGGAGGGCTACACCTTC. Its translation: CASSYLSEGYTF.

Comment on this clone: Compared with germline, one end of the junction differs, possibly owing to a read error. The chain joins TRBV20-1 to TRBJ1-2; no definite D call. This CDR3 has 10 amino acids. CDR1 and CDR2 (germline): DFQATT, SNEGSKA (reference sequence). The CDR3 region has the DNA TGCAGTGCTAGAGTTCTCACATCTGCCTTC. Translation gives CSARVLTSAF.

The gene calls are TRBV6-6 and TRBJ1-1, with 8 bases matching TRBD1. The CDR3 has 12 residues. Trimming took 6 bases from V and 11 from J; bases not matched to a gene: 8. Germline values: CDR1 MNHNY, CDR2 SVGAGI (reference sequence). The CDR3 region has the DNA TGTGCCAGCAGCAACCGACAGGGGTGGGCTTTCTTT. Encoded protein: CASSNRQGWAFF.

This chain's CDR3 is CASSVGGQLNTEAFF. CDR3 bases: TGTGCCAGCAGCGTAGGGGGACAGCTGAACACTGAAGCTTTCTTT. V and J are TRBV9 and TRBJ1-1, with 7 bases fitting TRBD1. The CDR3 spans 15 residues. V shed 0 bases, J shed 0 bases, and the junction held 2 bases outside the gene matches. The V gene's germline CDR1 is SGDLS and CDR2 YYNGEE.

V is TRBV18 and J is TRBJ2-1, with unresolved D. CDR1 is KGHSH and CDR2 is LQKENI in the germline V gene. Trimming pared 4 bases from V and 0 bases from J, leaving 10 bases between. This CDR3 contains 15 residues. CDR3 amino acids: CASSLDLSSYNEQFF. The CDR3 nucleotides are TGTGCCAGCTCACTCGACTTAAGCTCCTACAATGAGCAGTTCTTC. Looking up the rest from reference TRBV18 and TRBJ2-1 gives the full variable domain: NAGVMQNPRHLVRRRGQEARLRCSPMKGHSHVYWYRQLPEEGLKFMVYLQKENIIDESGMPKERFSAEFPKEGPSILRIQQVVRGDSAAYFCASSLDLSSYNEQFFGPGTRLTVL.